This T cell receptor (beta chain) was captured by sequencing in a study of T cell responses to AZD1222 COVID-19 vaccine. Study information: Researchers grouped second doses given at about 4 or about 12 weeks into one pool.

The table came from immunoSEQ multiplex PCR; TCRdb's copy has only in-frame clones and leaves some out. The sample records about 140,000 clones, roughly 90% being singletons. The V segment lost 6 bases and the J segment 7 bases; nucleotides outside the gene matches: 9. Looked up from germline, CDR1 is MNHEY and CDR2 is SVGAGI. This CDR3 comprises 15 residues. As for this clone: Its specificity is unknown.

Study-level findings and limits: White British ancestry dominated among donors, who included more females, and clonal diversity was possibly underestimated. Only 5 or 6 AZD1222 recipients were seropositive at baseline. Only after the peak T cell response were repertoires sampled.

The sequencing used peripheral blood, collected on day 0 of AZD1222 vaccination. This chain joins TRBV6-5 and TRBJ1-6; 7 nucleotides agree with TRBD1. The receptor's source is an adult in good health. The CDR3 sequence: CASRDRILGNSPLHF. The CDR3 nucleotides read TGTGCCAGCAGGGACAGGATTCTCGGCAATTCACCCCTCCACTTT.